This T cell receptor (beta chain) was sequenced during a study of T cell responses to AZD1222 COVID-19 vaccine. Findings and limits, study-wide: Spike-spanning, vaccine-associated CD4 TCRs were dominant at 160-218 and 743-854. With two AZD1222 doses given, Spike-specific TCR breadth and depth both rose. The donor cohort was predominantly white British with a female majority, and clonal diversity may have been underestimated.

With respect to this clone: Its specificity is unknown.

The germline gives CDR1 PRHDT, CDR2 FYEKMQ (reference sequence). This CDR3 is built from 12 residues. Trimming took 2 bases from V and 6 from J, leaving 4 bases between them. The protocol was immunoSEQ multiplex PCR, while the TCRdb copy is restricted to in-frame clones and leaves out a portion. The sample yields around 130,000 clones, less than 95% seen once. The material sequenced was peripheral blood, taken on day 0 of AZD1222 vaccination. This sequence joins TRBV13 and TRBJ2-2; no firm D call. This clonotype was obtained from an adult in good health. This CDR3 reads CASSLYPGELFF. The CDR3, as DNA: TGTGCCAGCAGCTTATACCCCGGGGAGCTGTTTTTT.